The clone carrying this T cell receptor (beta chain) has a handful of counts. What it binds is unknown. Looked up from germline, CDR1 is SGHRS and CDR2 is YFSETQ. The V segment lost 6 bases and the J segment 8 bases; nucleotides outside the gene matches: 8. The CDR3 loop spans 14 amino acids. Time point specified: newly diagnosed GD, antithyroid drugs for less than 3 months. Scientists built the TCR library using RNA that was extracted from PBMCs. The data originate from a study of regulatory T cells in long-lasting Graves disease. HTBI primers from iRepertoire and Arm-PCR of CDR3 regions yielded the TCR beta libraries. MiXCR, applied by TCRdb to the multiplex PCR reads, yields one record per CDR3 protein. Among 300,000 to 400,000 distinct CDR3 sequences, about 16% were seen once, and the ten largest hold over 20%. The study, taken as a whole, reports: Favored usage of TRBV28, TRBJ1-2 and TRBJ2-5 was recorded in persistent disease.

V usage is TRBV5-1 and J usage is TRBJ2-1; TRBD2 agrees at 10 bases. The sequence derives from a female donor with Graves disease. The material was peripheral blood mononuclear cells (PBMCs), obtained at new diagnosis, from a patient treated with antithyroid drugs. In nucleotides, the CDR3 is TGCGCCAGCAAAAAAGCGGGAGGGCCGGATGAGCAGTTCTTC. Translating it yields CASKKAGGPDEQFF. Looking up the rest from reference TRBV5-1 and TRBJ2-1 gives the full variable domain: KAGVTQTPRYLIKTRGQQVTLSCSPISGHRSVSWYQQTPGQGLQFLFEYFSETQRNKGNFPGRFSGRQFSNSRSEMNVSTLELGDSALYLCASKKAGGPDEQFFGPGTRLTVL.